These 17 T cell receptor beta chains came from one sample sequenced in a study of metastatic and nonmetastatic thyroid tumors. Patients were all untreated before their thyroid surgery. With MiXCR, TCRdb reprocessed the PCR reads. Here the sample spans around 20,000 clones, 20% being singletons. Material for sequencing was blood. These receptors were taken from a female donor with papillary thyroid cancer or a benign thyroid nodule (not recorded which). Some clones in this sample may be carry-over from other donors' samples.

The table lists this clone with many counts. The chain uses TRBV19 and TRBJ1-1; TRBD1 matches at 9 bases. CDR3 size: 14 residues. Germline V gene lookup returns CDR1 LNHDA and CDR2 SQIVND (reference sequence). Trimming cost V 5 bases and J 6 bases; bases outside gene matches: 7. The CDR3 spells CASSLGQGTAEAFF. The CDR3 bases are TGTGCCAGTAGTCTTGGACAGGGGACCGCTGAAGCTTTCTTT. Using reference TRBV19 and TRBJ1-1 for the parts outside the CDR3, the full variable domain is DGGITQSPKYLFRKEGQNVTLSCEQNLNHDAMYWYRQDPGQGLRLIYYSQIVNDFQKGDIAEGYSVSREKKESFPLTVTSAQKNPTAFYLCASSLGQGTAEAFFGQGTRLTVV.

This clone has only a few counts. The CDR3 nucleotides read TGTGCCAGCTCCCGGGACAGGGGTATGGATGAGCAGTTCTTC. Protein sequence: CASSRDRGMDEQFF. The chain employs TRBV12-3 or TRBV12-4 and TRBJ2-1; TRBD1 matches at 10 bases. The CDR3 is 14 amino acids. The V gene end was trimmed by 8 bases and the J gene end by 8 bases; junction bases not matched to a gene: 9.

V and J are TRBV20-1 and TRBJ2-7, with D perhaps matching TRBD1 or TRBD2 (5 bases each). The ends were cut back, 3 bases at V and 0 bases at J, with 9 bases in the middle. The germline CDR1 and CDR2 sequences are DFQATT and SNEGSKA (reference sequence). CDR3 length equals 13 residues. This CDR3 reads CSASGGNSYEQYF. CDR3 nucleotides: TGCAGTGCTAGTGGGGGAAACTCCTACGAGCAGTACTTC.

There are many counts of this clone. The CDR3 region is CASSRDRLGEQFF. In DNA form, the CDR3 reads TGTGCCAGCAGCCGGGACAGGCTTGGTGAGCAGTTCTTC. The chain uses TRBV3-1 and TRBJ2-1; TRBD1 aligns across 8 bases. The CDR3 runs 13 residues. The V segment lost 4 bases and the J segment 9 bases; nucleotides outside the gene matches: 5. The germline V gene has CDR1 LGHDT and CDR2 YNNKEL (reference sequence).

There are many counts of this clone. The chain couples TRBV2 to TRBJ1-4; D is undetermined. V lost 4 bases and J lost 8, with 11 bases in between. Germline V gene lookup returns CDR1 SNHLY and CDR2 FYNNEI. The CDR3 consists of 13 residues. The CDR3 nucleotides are TGTGCCAGCAGTGTGCTGGTGGACGAAAAACTGTTTTTT. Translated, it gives CASSVLVDEKLFF.

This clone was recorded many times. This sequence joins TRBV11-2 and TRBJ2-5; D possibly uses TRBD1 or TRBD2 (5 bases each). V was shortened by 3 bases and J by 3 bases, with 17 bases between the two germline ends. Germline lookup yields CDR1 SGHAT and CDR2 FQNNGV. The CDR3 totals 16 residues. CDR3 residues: CASSFSPGQPKETQYF. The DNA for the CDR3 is TGTGCCAGCAGCTTTTCCCCGGGGCAACCAAAAGAGACCCAGTACTTC.

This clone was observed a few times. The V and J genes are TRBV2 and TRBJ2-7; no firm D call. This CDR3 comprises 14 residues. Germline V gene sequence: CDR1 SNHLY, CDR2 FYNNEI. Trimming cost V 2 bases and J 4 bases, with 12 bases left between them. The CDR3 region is CASSESTASYEQYF. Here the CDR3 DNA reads TGTGCCAGCAGTGAATCAACAGCCTCGTACGAGCAGTACTTC.

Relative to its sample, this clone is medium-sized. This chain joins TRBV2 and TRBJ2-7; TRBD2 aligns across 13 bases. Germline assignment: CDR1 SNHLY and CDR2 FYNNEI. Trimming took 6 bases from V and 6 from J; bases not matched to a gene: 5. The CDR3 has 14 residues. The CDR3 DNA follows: TGTGCCAGCAGCGGGACTAGCGGGGAATCCGAGCAGTACTTC. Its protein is CASSGTSGESEQYF. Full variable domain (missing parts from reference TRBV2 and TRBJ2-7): EPEVTQTPSHQVTQMGQEVILRCVPISNHLYFYWYRQILGQKVEFLVSFYNNEISEKSEIFDDQFSVERPDGSNFTLKIRSTKLEDSAMYFCASSGTSGESEQYFGPGTRLTVT.

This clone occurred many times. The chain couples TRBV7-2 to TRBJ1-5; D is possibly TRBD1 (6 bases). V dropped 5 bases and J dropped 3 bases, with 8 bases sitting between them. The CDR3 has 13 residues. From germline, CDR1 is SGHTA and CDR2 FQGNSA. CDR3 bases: TGTGCCAGCAGCCCAGGGGTCAATCAGCCCCAGCATTTT. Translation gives CASSPGVNQPQHF.

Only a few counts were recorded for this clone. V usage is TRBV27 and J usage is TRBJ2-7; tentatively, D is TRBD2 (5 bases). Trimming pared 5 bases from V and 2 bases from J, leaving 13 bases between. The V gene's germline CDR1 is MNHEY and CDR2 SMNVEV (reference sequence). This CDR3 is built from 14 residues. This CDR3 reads CASSAGRGAYEQYF. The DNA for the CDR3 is TGTGCCAGCAGTGCCGGACGGGGAGCCTACGAGCAGTACTTC.

The CDR3 reads CASSQQTGTGGNNEQFF. CDR3 sequence (DNA): TGTGCCAGCTCACAACAAACCGGGACAGGGGGCAATAATGAGCAGTTCTTC. J is TRBJ2-1 and V is TRBV18; 12 nucleotides align to TRBD1. Germline assignment: CDR1 KGHSH and CDR2 LQKENI. This CDR3 is 17 amino acids long. J gave up 7 bases and V 4 bases, and 11 bases lay outside the gene matches.

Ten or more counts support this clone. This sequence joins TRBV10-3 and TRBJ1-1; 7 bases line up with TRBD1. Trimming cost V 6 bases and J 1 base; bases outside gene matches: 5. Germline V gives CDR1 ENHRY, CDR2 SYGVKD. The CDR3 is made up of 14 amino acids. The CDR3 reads CAIRGGQTNTEAFF. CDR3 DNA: TGTGCCATCAGGGGGGGACAGACGAACACTGAAGCTTTCTTT.

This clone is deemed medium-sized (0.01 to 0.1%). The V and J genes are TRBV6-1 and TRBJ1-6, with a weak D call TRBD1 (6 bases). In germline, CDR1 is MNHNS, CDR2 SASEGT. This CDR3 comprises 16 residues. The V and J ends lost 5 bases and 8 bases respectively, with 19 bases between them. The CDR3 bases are TGTGCCAGCAGTCAAGACGAAATGGGGGGCGATTCACCCCTCCACTTT. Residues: CASSQDEMGGDSPLHF.

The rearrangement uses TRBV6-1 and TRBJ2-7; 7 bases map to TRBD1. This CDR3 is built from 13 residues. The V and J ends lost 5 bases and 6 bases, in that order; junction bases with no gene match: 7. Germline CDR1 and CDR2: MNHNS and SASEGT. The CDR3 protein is CASSFRGGVEQYF. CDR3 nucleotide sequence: TGTGCCAGCAGTTTTAGAGGGGGCGTCGAGCAGTACTTC.

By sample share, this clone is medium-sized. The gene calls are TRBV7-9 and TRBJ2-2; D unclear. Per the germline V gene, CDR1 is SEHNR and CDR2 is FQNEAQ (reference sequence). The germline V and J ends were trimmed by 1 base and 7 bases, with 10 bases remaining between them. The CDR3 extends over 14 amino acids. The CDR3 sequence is CASSLGEFGGELFF. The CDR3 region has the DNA TGTGCCAGCAGCTTAGGGGAATTTGGCGGGGAGCTGTTTTTT.

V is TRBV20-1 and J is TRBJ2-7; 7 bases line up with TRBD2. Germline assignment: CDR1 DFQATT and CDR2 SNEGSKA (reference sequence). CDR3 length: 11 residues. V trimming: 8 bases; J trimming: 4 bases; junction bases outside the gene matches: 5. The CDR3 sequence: CSFPGLYEQYF. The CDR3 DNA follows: TGCAGTTTCCCGGGACTATACGAGCAGTACTTC.

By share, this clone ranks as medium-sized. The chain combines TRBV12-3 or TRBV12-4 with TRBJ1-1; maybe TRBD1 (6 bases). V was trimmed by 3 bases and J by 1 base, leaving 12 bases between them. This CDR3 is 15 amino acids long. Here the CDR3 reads CASSLQGSGNTEAFF. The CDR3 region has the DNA TGTGCCAGCAGTTTGCAGGGGTCTGGGAACACTGAAGCTTTCTTT.